The clone carrying this T cell receptor beta chain came up once. This record belongs to a study of blood T cell repertoires in COVID-19. Method: immunoSEQ multiplex PCR; TCRdb's copy keeps in-frame clones and lacks some. Among a few hundred thousand clones listed, 88% were seen once. Germline-derived CDR1 and CDR2 are SGHRS and YFSETQ. V lost 4 bases to trimming and J lost 7 bases; unmatched junction nucleotides: 8. The CDR3 consists of 15 residues. The specimen was PBMCs or T cells enriched from blood (not recorded which). V is TRBV5-1 and J is TRBJ2-1; 10 bases match TRBD1. The source is a middle-aged woman with acute COVID-19. CDR3 sequence: CASSPRDRGSNEQFF. Written as DNA, the CDR3 is TGCGCCAGCAGCCCCCGGGACAGGGGATCGAATGAGCAGTTCTTC.